One and the same sample provided the 7 T cell receptor beta chains below, sequenced in a study of long-term antiretroviral therapy in people with HIV (dated by TCRdb to 2022 to 2024). The immunoSEQ hsTCRB v3.0 assay was used at survey level resolution to sequence the TRB variable region. Imported from immuneACCESS, the table was reduced by TCRdb to in-frame sequences with V and J called. These copies leave out some clones; in studies compared against another copy, an unresolved V gene accounts for under half, and the cause of the remainder is not known. The sample table contains around 16,000 clones; only one count was recorded for over 75% of them. The leading ten clones occupy around 12% of the sample. Here the sequenced sample was unsorted PBMCs, taken 0.7 years before starting antiretroviral therapy. The receptor source for this set is a man aged 50-60 years with HIV.

This sequence joins TRBV25-1 and TRBJ2-2; D may be TRBD2 (7 bases). The CDR3 loop spans 17 amino acids. Germline CDR1 MGHDK, CDR2 SYGVNS. V was trimmed by 1 base and J by 2 bases, leaving 14 bases between them. CDR3 sequence: CASSESWGGSNTGELFF. CDR3 bases: TGTGCCAGCAGTGAATCATGGGGGGGCAGTAACACCGGGGAGCTGTTTTTT.

The chain has TRBV7-9 and TRBJ1-1, with 8 bases matching TRBD1. J was trimmed by 11 bases and V by 3 bases; bases with no gene match: 8. Per germline, CDR1 SEHNR and CDR2 FQNEAQ (reference sequence). The CDR3 is 13 residues long. The CDR3 here is CASSFVSRGPAFF. CDR3 DNA sequence: TGTGCCAGCAGCTTCGTTTCCAGGGGGCCCGCTTTCTTT.

The chain recombines TRBV5-4 with TRBJ2-1; 14 bases line up with TRBD2. The CDR3 contains 17 residues. CDR1 SGHNT and CDR2 YYREEE come from the germline V gene (reference sequence). J lost 9 bases, V lost 7 bases, and 15 bases had no gene match. For the CDR3, the DNA is TGTGCCAGCCAACCCCCCCCGGGACTAGCGGGAGATCTTGAGCAGTTCTTC. Translation: CASQPPPGLAGDLEQFF. Looking up the rest from reference TRBV5-4 and TRBJ2-1 gives the full variable domain: ETGVTQSPTHLIKTRGQQVTLRCSSQSGHNTVSWYQQALGQGPQFIFQYYREEENGRGNFPPRFSGLQFPNYSSELNVNALELDDSALYLCASQPPPGLAGDLEQFFGPGTRLTVL.

This chain connects TRBV11-2 to TRBJ1-5; TRBD1 aligns across 7 bases. The germline CDR1 and CDR2 sequences are SGHAT and FQNNGV. This CDR3 has 13 amino acids. J gave up 5 bases and V 5 bases, and 3 bases lay outside the gene matches. This CDR3 is CASSPDRYQPQHF. The CDR3 coding sequence is TGTGCCAGCAGCCCGGACAGGTATCAGCCCCAGCATTTT.

The chain uses TRBV7-2 and TRBJ1-5, with TRBD1 matching over 9 bases. Germline trimming cut 4 bases from V and 3 bases from J; bases unmatched to any gene: 4. Germline V CDR1 and CDR2: SGHTA, FQGNSA. The CDR3 covers 15 residues. DNA for the CDR3: TGTGCCAGCAGCTCACAGGGGGCGCTCAATCAGCCCCAGCATTTT. It codes for CASSSQGALNQPQHF.

The chain is built from TRBV10-3 and TRBJ1-3; D uncertain. This CDR3 has 15 amino acids. Trimming pared 3 bases from V and 1 base from J, leaving 10 bases between. CDR1 ENHRY and CDR2 SYGVKD come from the germline V gene. The CDR3: CAISDSPPSGNTIYF. CDR3 DNA: TGTGCCATCAGTGACAGTCCTCCTTCTGGAAACACCATATATTTT.

The V call is TRBV4-3, the J call TRBJ1-2; tentative D call: TRBD1 (5 bases). The CDR3 contains 13 residues. V was clipped by 4 bases and J by 3 bases, with 9 bases between them. Germline CDR1 is LGHNA and CDR2 is YSLEER. CDR3 amino acids: CASSRRQYYGYTF. CDR3 in DNA: TGCGCCAGCAGCCGTCGACAGTACTATGGCTACACCTTC.